This T cell receptor beta chain stems from a study of identical twins listed by TCRdb under 2016. At the level of the whole study: TCR alpha and beta repertoires from monozygotic twins, unrelated adults of various ages and cord blood were deep-sequenced to test whether fetal clonotypes persist. To rule out contamination, replicate twin experiments were performed at different times with different library preparation protocols. General findings and caveats noted by the study authors: Conclusions relied on cross-sectional statistical analysis, since the same donors could not be followed over many years. Abundant cord blood beta clonotypes carried fewer insertions; young adult naive repertoires showed a weaker similar trend, while memory repertoires showed none. Invariant T cells such as MAIT and iNKT could partly confound zero-insertion analyses, although diverse VJ usage argued against such confounding for most clonotypes. Out-of-frame TCR alpha sharing in monozygotic twins was systematically underestimated by recombination models, whereas sharing between unrelated individuals was in agreement with the recombination models. Compared with coincidental sharing between unrelated individuals, an excess of low generation-probability sequences was observed among out-of-frame TCR alpha sequences shared between twins. In beta out-of-frame sequences, excess twin sharing was weaker, because having fewer shared sequences lowered the signal-to-noise ratio.

Every donor in the study was a healthy Caucasian. Miltenyi CD45RO+ enrichment and human naive T-cell isolation kits were used to isolate memory (CD45RO+) and naive T cells from PBMC. The library was made by 5' RACE. TCRdb records Illumina HiSeq 2000 as the sequencer. A universal primer binding site was added through template switching, and the final cDNA carried a unique molecular identifier so that TCR cDNA molecules could be counted accurately. Specific primers in the conserved constant-segment region were used to synthesize first-strand cDNA for the TCR alpha and beta chains. Each cDNA library was double barcoded, with a SMART-Mk sample barcode plus Illumina barcodes, to control for contamination. TruSeq adapter sequences along with Illumina sample barcodes were introduced in two successive PCR steps. The TCR alpha and beta cDNA libraries were sequenced on the Illumina HiSeq platform using custom primers. The authors processed their data as follows. Unique molecular identifiers were extracted from raw reads with MiGEC, and CDR3 positions were determined with MiXCR. Recombination models were inferred per individual with the repgenHMM and IGoR tools using an EM algorithm. Shared clonotypes were analyzed with the tcR package in R, and sharing was normalized by the product of cloneset sizes. To study raw recombination free of thymic and clonal selection effects, out-of-frame nonproductive sequences were analyzed. TCRdb ran its own pipeline on the public reads, namely fastp trimming at Q25 and MiXCR clone calling, and kept in-frame beta chains. CDR3 protein sequences are deduplicated, and each keeps its most common genes and DNA. The V and J calls, along with clone size, are taken from TCRdb and not from the paper's own processing. This sample holds 200,000 to 250,000 distinct CDR3 sequences; more than 9% were observed only once. The ten largest clones capture less than 12% of the sample.

CDR1 and CDR2, per the germline V gene, are MNHEY and SVGEGT. From its cysteine to its phenylalanine, the CDR3 spans 13 amino acids. Only the CDR3 part of the read is kept: 39 bases, read in frame from the first base. Trimming removed 5 bases from V and 3 bases from J, leaving 11 bases between the germline ends. At least ten counts were recorded for this clonotype. Its cognate antigen has yet to be identified. No quality values exist for individual bases; no much larger clone is one base distant. The chain is assembled from TRBV6-2 or TRBV6-3 and TRBJ2-7; the D gene is not confidently resolved. The sample consisted of memory T cells sorted from blood. Explained via the paper, the cell subset or site label denotes: CD45RO+ enriched T cells. This TCR came from a man aged 50 to 60 in good health. CDR3 protein: CASSRALNYEQYF. The DNA is as follows: TGTGCCAGCAGTCGGGCCCTAAACTACGAGCAGTACTTC.